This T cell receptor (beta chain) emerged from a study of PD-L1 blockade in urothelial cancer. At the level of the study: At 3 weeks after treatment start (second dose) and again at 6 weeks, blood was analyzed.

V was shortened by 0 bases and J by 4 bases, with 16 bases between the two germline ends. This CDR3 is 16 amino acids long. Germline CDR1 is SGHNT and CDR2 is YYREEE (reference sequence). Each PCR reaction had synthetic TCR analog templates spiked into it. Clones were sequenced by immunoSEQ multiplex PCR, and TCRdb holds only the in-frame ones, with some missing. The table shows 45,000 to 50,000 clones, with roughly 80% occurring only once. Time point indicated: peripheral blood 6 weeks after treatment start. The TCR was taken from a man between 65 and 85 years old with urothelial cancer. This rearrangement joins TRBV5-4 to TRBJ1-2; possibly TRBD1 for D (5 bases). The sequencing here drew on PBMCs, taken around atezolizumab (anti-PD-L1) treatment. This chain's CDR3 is CASSLVEGVRSYGYTF. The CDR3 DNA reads TGTGCCAGCAGCTTGGTAGAAGGGGTCAGATCCTATGGCTACACCTTC.